These 30 T cell receptor beta chains came from one sample sequenced in a study of response to subunit inactivated influenza vaccine. TCRdb re-analysed the RT-PCR reads in MiXCR, keeping a single row per CDR3 protein. This sample yields about 650,000 distinct CDR3 sequences, of which approximately 14% are seen a single time; roughly 12% belongs to the top ten. Sequences were derived from PBMCs from blood, sampled less than 13 days after vaccination. The receptors were gathered from a man between 50 and 59 years old who received an inactivated influenza vaccine.

This chain connects TRBV6-1 to TRBJ2-7; TRBD1 matches 10 bases. The V and J ends lost 6 bases and 3 bases, in that order; junction bases with no gene match: 8. The germline V gene encodes CDR1 MNHNS and CDR2 SASEGT. This CDR3 region has 15 residues. The CDR3: CASSSTGGGRYEQYF. CDR3 DNA sequence: TGTGCCAGCAGCTCGACAGGGGGCGGTCGCTACGAGCAGTACTTC.

The rearrangement links TRBV15 to TRBJ2-5; D is uncertain. Germline loops: CDR1 LNHNV, CDR2 YYDKDF (reference sequence). Trimming stripped 3 bases from V and 4 bases from J, with 6 bases between. The CDR3 is 12 residues long. The CDR3 region has the DNA TGTGCCACCAGCAGGGGCTTAGAGACCCAGTACTTC. This encodes CATSRGLETQYF. Filled out from reference TRBV15 and TRBJ2-5, the complete variable domain reads DAMVIQNPRYQVTQFGKPVTLSCSQTLNHNVMYWYQQKSSQAPKLLFHYYDKDFNNEADTPDNFQSRRPNTSFCFLDIRSPGLGDTAMYLCATSRGLETQYFGPGTRLLVL.

J is TRBJ2-7 and V is TRBV5-1; D ambiguous. Germline CDR1 reads SGHRS; CDR2 reads YFSETQ. This CDR3 is 19 amino acids long. V dropped 4 bases and J dropped 4 bases, with 30 bases sitting between them. The CDR3 bases are TGCGCCAGCAGCCCCCAACCGTCGGTCAGAACCTTATCTACTTACGAGCAGTACTTC. Translated, it gives CASSPQPSVRTLSTYEQYF.

At least ten counts were recorded for this clonotype. The CDR3: CASSAGGTEAFF. The CDR3 coding sequence is TGTGCCAGCAGTGCCGGGGGGACTGAAGCTTTCTTT. This rearrangement joins TRBV2 to TRBJ1-1, with D perhaps TRBD1 (5 bases). V was shortened by 4 bases and J by 5 bases, with 8 bases between the two germline ends. The CDR3 has 12 residues. Per the germline V gene, CDR1 is SNHLY and CDR2 is FYNNEI.

V and J are TRBV20-1 and TRBJ2-1, with D maybe TRBD2 (5 bases). Germline V gives CDR1 DFQATT, CDR2 SNEGSKA (reference sequence). The V end lost 1 base, the J end lost 7 bases, and 20 bases lay between the germline ends. The length of the CDR3 is 16 residues. CDR3 sequence: CSARVPLTGRGNEQFF. The CDR3 nucleotides are TGCAGTGCTAGAGTCCCCCTGACGGGAAGAGGGAATGAGCAGTTCTTC.

This clonotype has more than one count but fewer than ten. This chain uses TRBV7-2 with TRBJ1-1; 7 bases are shared with TRBD1. CDR1 SGHTA and CDR2 FQGNSA come from the germline V gene. Losses at the gene ends were 6 bases for V and 4 bases for J; bases not matched to a gene: 5. This CDR3 spans 13 amino acids. CDR3 loop: CASSPGGPTEAFF. The CDR3, as DNA: TGTGCCAGCAGTCCAGGGGGGCCCACTGAAGCTTTCTTT. The entire variable domain, with the rest obtained from reference TRBV7-2 and TRBJ1-1, is as follows: GAGVSQSPSNKVTEKGKDVELRCDPISGHTALYWYRQSLGQGLEFLIYFQGNSAPDKSGLPSDRFSAERTGGSVSTLTIQRTQQEDSAVYLCASSPGGPTEAFFGQGTRLTVV.

This chain connects TRBV7-9 to TRBJ2-6; 12 positions agree with TRBD1. The CDR3 has 17 residues. The J segment lost 2 bases and the V segment lost 5 bases, leaving 4 bases of the junction unmatched. The germline CDR1 and CDR2 sequences are SEHNR and FQNEAQ (reference sequence). The CDR3 loop is CASSVGQGAPGANVLTF. DNA of the CDR3: TGTGCCAGCAGCGTGGGACAGGGGGCGCCTGGGGCCAACGTCCTGACTTTC.

This clonotype was detected a few times. The rearrangement joins TRBV5-1 to TRBJ1-5; perhaps TRBD1 as D (6 bases). The germline V gene encodes CDR1 SGHRS and CDR2 YFSETQ. V dropped 1 base and J dropped 0 bases, with 8 bases sitting between them. CDR3 size: 15 residues. The CDR3 reads CASSLRGDSNQPQHF. The CDR3 DNA reads TGCGCCAGCAGCTTGAGGGGGGATAGCAATCAGCCCCAGCATTTT. The full variable domain, completed using reference TRBV5-1 and TRBJ1-5, is KAGVTQTPRYLIKTRGQQVTLSCSPISGHRSVSWYQQTPGQGLQFLFEYFSETQRNKGNFPGRFSGRQFSNSRSEMNVSTLELGDSALYLCASSLRGDSNQPQHFGDGTRLSIL.

V usage is TRBV5-1 and J usage is TRBJ2-7; D not certain. Trimming shortened V by 4 bases and J by 7 bases, and 6 bases separated the two germline ends. Germline loops: CDR1 SGHRS, CDR2 YFSETQ. The CDR3 has 10 amino acids. CDR3 DNA sequence: TGCGCCAGCAGCCCAAATGAGCAGTACTTC. This sequence encodes CASSPNEQYF.

This clonotype has ten or more counts. The CDR3: CSDEGQAFYTEAFF. The CDR3 region has the DNA TGCAGCGACGAAGGGCAGGCCTTTTACACTGAAGCTTTCTTT. The chain couples TRBV29-1 to TRBJ1-1; D remains unclear. Trimming pared 7 bases from V and 3 bases from J, leaving 18 bases between. Germline-derived CDR1 and CDR2 are SQVTM and ANQGSEA. The CDR3 loop spans 14 amino acids. Looking up the rest from reference TRBV29-1 and TRBJ1-1 gives the full variable domain: SAVISQKPSRDICQRGTSLTIQCQVDSQVTMMFWYRQQPGQSLTLIATANQGSEATYESGFVIDKFPISRPNLTFSTLTVSNMSPEDSSIYLCSDEGQAFYTEAFFGQGTRLTVV.

J is TRBJ1-4 and V is TRBV28; TRBD1 might be the D (5 bases). Deletions cut 6 bases from V and 4 bases from J, with 15 bases between. The CDR3 is made up of 15 amino acids. The V gene's germline CDR1 is MDHEN and CDR2 SYDVKM. The CDR3 loop is CASRRMGGLNEKLFF. The CDR3 DNA sequence: TGTGCCAGCAGACGAATGGGGGGACTTAATGAAAAACTGTTTTTT.

Of note for this clonotype: The junction departs from germline at one end; a sequencing error may be responsible. The chain recombines TRBV13 with TRBJ2-7; D possibly corresponds to TRBD1 (5 bases). Germline CDR1 and CDR2: PRHDT and FYEKMQ (reference sequence). The CDR3 totals 11 residues. CDR3 DNA sequence: TGTGGCAGCAGCAACAGGTACGAGCAGTACTTC. This sequence encodes CGSSNRYEQYF.

This clonotype was seen a handful of times. The chain has TRBV10-3 and TRBJ2-3, with D possibly matching TRBD2 (6 bases). This CDR3 is built from 13 residues. Trimming took off 0 bases at V and 11 bases at J, with 12 bases between the two ends. Germline V CDR1 and CDR2: ENHRY, SYGVKD. CDR3 amino acids: CAISESQTAGQYF. CDR3 nucleotides: TGTGCCATCAGTGAGTCACAGACAGCGGGGCAGTATTTT.

This clonotype was seen only once. This chain joins TRBV5-1 and TRBJ1-1; unclear D gene. CDR1 and CDR2 (germline): SGHRS, YFSETQ. The CDR3 has 12 amino acids. With 5 bases removed from V and 4 bases from J, the gap between germline ends came to 9 bases. CDR3 protein: CASSFDLTEAFF. In nucleotides, the CDR3 is TGCGCCAGCAGTTTCGACCTCACTGAAGCTTTCTTT.

This chain uses TRBV20-1 with TRBJ2-7, with unresolved D. V was trimmed by 0 bases and J by 5 bases, leaving 14 bases between them. Germline V gene sequence: CDR1 DFQATT, CDR2 SNEGSKA (reference sequence). This CDR3 spans 14 amino acids. The CDR3 loop reads CSARDGSKTHEQYF. The CDR3 DNA is TGCAGTGCTAGAGATGGTAGTAAAACCCACGAGCAGTACTTC.

The chain carries TRBV6-1 and TRBJ1-2; D gene uncertain. The CDR3 consists of 12 residues. Trimming stripped 3 bases from V and 4 bases from J, with 6 bases between. Germline CDR1 is MNHNS and CDR2 is SASEGT. The CDR3 DNA is TGTGCCAGCAGTGAGACGGGCTATGGCTACACCTTC. It is translated as CASSETGYGYTF.

V gene TRBV4-1 combines with J gene TRBJ1-3, with D possibly being TRBD1 (5 bases). Germline V lookup: CDR1 MGHRA, CDR2 YSYEKL. The CDR3 totals 14 residues. V lost 0 bases to trimming and J lost 13 bases, with 16 bases between them. CDR3 amino acids: CASSQDHAGNSIYF. As DNA, the CDR3 is TGCGCCAGCAGCCAAGATCACGCAGGGAACTCGATATATTTT.

This clonotype was seen many times. The chain links TRBV4-3 to TRBJ2-3, with 9 bases identical to TRBD2. This CDR3 contains 16 residues. Trimming at V came to 0 bases and at J to 4 bases, leaving 5 bases not matched to a gene. Looked up from germline, CDR1 is LGHNA and CDR2 is YSLEER. CDR3 nucleotides: TGCGCCAGCAGCCAAGATTTGCGGGGGGGATCAGATACGCAGTATTTT. Translated, it gives CASSQDLRGGSDTQYF.

The table lists this clonotype with a few counts. V and J are TRBV28 and TRBJ1-4; no definite D call. CDR3 size: 12 residues. Trimming left V 8 bases short and J 8 bases short, with 12 bases between. Germline V gene lookup returns CDR1 MDHEN and CDR2 SYDVKM. The CDR3 region is CASFEVREKLFF. Here the CDR3 DNA reads TGTGCCAGCTTTGAGGTGCGGGAAAAACTGTTTTTT.

There are a few counts of this clonotype. The chain links TRBV28 to TRBJ2-5; no clear D gene. The V and J ends lost 3 bases and 5 bases respectively, with 16 bases between them. In germline, CDR1 is MDHEN, CDR2 SYDVKM. This CDR3 is 15 amino acids long. The CDR3 protein is CASSFTLKRRETQYF. The CDR3 bases are TGTGCCAGCAGTTTCACCCTGAAAAGGCGGGAGACCCAGTACTTC.

Note on this clonotype: Compared with germline, one end of the junction differs, possibly owing to a read error. V and J are TRBV5-1 and TRBJ2-5; no firm D call. Germline V gene sequence: CDR1 SGHRS, CDR2 YFSETQ. This CDR3 has 17 amino acids. DNA for the CDR3: TGCGCCAGCAGCTTCTCGAGTACCTTCCCCATCCAAGAGACCCTGTACTTC. Residues: CASSFSSTFPIQETLYF.

This clonotype was observed a few times. The V call is TRBV20-1, the J call TRBJ2-2; the D call may be TRBD1 or TRBD2 (6 bases each). The CDR3 has 14 amino acids. From germline, CDR1 is DFQATT and CDR2 SNEGSKA (reference sequence). Trimming removed 6 bases from V and 4 bases from J, with 15 bases in between. CDR3 coding DNA: TGCAGTGCCTCGAATGGGGGGCGCACCGGGGAGCTGTTTTTT. Its translation: CSASNGGRTGELFF.

The chain carries TRBV4-1 and TRBJ2-1, with TRBD2 matching over 9 bases. V dropped 2 bases and J dropped 4; count of bases not matched to a gene: 6. Germline values: CDR1 MGHRA, CDR2 YSYEKL. CDR3 length: 16 amino acids. CDR3 amino acids: CASSQPKRGAYNEQFF. For the CDR3, the DNA is TGCGCCAGCAGCCAACCTAAGCGGGGGGCTTACAATGAGCAGTTCTTC.

Ten or more counts support this clonotype. The chain has TRBV29-1 and TRBJ2-5; no definite D call. Germline lookup yields CDR1 SQVTM and CDR2 ANQGSEA. The CDR3 runs 13 residues. V dropped 4 bases and J dropped 5 bases, with 14 bases sitting between them. The DNA of the CDR3 is TGCAGCGTTGGGTACCGACCTGGGGAGACCCAGTACTTC. Residues: CSVGYRPGETQYF.

This clonotype came up a few times. This sequence joins TRBV4-1 and TRBJ2-1, with D possibly matching TRBD2 (5 bases). Germline CDR1 is MGHRA and CDR2 is YSYEKL. The CDR3 totals 16 residues. V was clipped by 0 bases and J by 3 bases, with 12 bases between them. The CDR3 region is CASSQDSGMGYNEQFF. The CDR3 nucleotides read TGCGCCAGCAGCCAAGATTCGGGGATGGGCTACAATGAGCAGTTCTTC.

The chain recombines TRBV7-9 with TRBJ1-1; tentatively, D is TRBD1 (5 bases). The CDR3 runs to 14 residues. CDR1 and CDR2 from the germline V gene are SEHNR and FQNEAQ (reference sequence). Trimming shortened V by 5 bases and J by 8 bases, and 18 bases separated the two germline ends. The CDR3 is CASSVSTGPGEAFF. The CDR3, as DNA: TGTGCCAGCAGCGTGAGCACAGGCCCGGGAGAAGCTTTCTTT. Looking up the rest from reference TRBV7-9 and TRBJ1-1 gives the full variable domain: DTGVSQNPRHKITKRGQNVTFRCDPISEHNRLYWYRQTLGQGPEFLTYFQNEAQLEKSRLLSDRFSAERPKGSFSTLEIQRTEQGDSAMYLCASSVSTGPGEAFFGQGTRLTVV.

The rearrangement links TRBV3-1 to TRBJ1-4, with D uncertain. V dropped 8 bases and J dropped 4 bases, with 14 bases sitting between them. This CDR3 contains 14 residues. Germline V gene lookup returns CDR1 LGHDT and CDR2 YNNKEL (reference sequence). CDR3 nucleotides: TGTGCCAGCGCTCCTTCTGAGGTTAATGAAAAACTGTTTTTT. It yields the protein CASAPSEVNEKLFF.

The chain employs TRBV20-1 and TRBJ2-3, with 8 bases aligning to TRBD2. Per germline, CDR1 DFQATT and CDR2 SNEGSKA (reference sequence). With V trimmed by 0 bases and J by 2 bases, 13 bases remained unmatched. The CDR3 is 18 amino acids. CDR3 amino acids: CSARDSFNLAGITDTQYF. The CDR3, as DNA: TGCAGTGCTAGAGATTCGTTTAATTTAGCGGGGATCACAGATACGCAGTATTTT.

This chain joins TRBV4-2 and TRBJ2-3, with 9 bases aligning to TRBD1. Germline V gene data show CDR1 as LGHNA and CDR2 as YNFKEQ. The CDR3 sequence is 18 residues long. V gave up 4 bases and J gave up 1 base; unmatched junction bases: 12. This CDR3 reads CASSPSTGTGTRTDTQYF. The DNA for the CDR3 is TGTGCCAGCAGCCCATCGACCGGGACAGGGACCCGCACAGATACGCAGTATTTT.

This sequence joins TRBV9 and TRBJ2-5; D not resolved. Trimming took 4 bases from V and 2 from J, leaving 6 bases between them. Germline CDR1 reads SGDLS; CDR2 reads YYNGEE. The CDR3 loop spans 12 amino acids. The CDR3 DNA is TGTGCCAGCAGCACCCAACAAGAGACCCAGTACTTC. Amino acids: CASSTQQETQYF.